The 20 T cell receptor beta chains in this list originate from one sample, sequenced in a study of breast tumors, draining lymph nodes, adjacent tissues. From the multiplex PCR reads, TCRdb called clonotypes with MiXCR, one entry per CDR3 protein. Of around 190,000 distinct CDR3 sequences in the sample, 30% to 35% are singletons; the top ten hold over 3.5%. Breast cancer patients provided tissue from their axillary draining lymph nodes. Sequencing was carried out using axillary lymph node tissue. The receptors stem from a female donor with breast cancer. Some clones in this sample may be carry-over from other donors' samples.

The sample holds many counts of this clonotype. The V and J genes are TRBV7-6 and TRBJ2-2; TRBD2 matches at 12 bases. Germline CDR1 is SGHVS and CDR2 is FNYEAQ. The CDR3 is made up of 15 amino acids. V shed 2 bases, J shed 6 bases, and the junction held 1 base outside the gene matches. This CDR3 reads CASSLLAGGPGELFF. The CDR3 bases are TGTGCCAGCAGCTTACTAGCGGGAGGGCCCGGGGAGCTGTTTTTT. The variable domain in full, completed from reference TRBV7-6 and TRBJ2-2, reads GAGVSQSPRYKVTKRGQDVALRCDPISGHVSLYWYRQALGQGPEFLTYFNYEAQQDKSGLPNDRFSAERPEGSISTLTIQRTEQRDSAMYRCASSLLAGGPGELFFGEGSRLTVL.

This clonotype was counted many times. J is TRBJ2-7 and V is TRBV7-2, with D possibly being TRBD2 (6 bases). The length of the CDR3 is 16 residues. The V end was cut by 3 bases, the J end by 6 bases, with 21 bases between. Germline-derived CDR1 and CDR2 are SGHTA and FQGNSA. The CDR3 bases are TGTGCCAGCAGCTTCTTCGGTCGGGGACTCCGGGGCGAGCAGTACTTC. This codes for CASSFFGRGLRGEQYF.

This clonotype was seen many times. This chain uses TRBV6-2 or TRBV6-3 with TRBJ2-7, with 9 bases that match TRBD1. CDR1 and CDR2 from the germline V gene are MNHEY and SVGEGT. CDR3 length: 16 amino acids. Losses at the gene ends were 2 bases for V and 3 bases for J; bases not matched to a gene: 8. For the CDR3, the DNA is TGTGCCAGCAGTTACACCCACCGGGACAGGGACTACGAGCAGTACTTC. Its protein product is CASSYTHRDRDYEQYF.

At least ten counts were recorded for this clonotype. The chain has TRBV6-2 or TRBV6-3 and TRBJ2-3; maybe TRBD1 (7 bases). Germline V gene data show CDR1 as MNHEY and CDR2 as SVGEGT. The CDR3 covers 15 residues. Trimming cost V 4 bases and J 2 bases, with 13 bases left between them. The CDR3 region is CASSSPGGITDTQYF. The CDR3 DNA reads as TGTGCCAGCAGTTCACCAGGGGGGATCACAGATACGCAGTATTTT.

Here the CDR3 DNA reads TGTGCCATCAGTGAGCCTTACCAAGGGACAGGGAACGAGCAGTACTTC. Amino acids: CAISEPYQGTGNEQYF. J is TRBJ2-7 and V is TRBV10-3, with 9 bases that match TRBD1. CDR3 length: 16 amino acids. Trimming at V came to 2 bases and at J to 5 bases, leaving 10 bases not matched to a gene. CDR1 is ENHRY, CDR2 SYGVKD, per germline.

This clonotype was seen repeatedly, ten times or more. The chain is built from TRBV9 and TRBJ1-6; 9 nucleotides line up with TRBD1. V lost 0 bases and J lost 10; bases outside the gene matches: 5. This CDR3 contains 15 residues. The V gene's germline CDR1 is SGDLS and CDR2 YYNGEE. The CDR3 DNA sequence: TGTGCCAGCAGCGTAGAGGGACAGGGAGAATCACCCCTCCACTTT. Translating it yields CASSVEGQGESPLHF.

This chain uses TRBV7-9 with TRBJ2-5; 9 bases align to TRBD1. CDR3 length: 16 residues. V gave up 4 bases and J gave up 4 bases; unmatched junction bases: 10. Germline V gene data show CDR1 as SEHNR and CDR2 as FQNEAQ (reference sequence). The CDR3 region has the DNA TGTGCCAGCAGCTCCCTGGACGGGACAGGGCGAGAGACCCAGTACTTC. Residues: CASSSLDGTGRETQYF.

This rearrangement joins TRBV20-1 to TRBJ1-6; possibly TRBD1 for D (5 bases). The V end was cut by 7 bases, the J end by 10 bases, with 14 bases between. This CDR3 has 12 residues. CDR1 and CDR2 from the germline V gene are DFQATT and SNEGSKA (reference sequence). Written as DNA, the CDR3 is TGCAGTGTTCCAACCAGGGACTCACCCCTCCACTTT. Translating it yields CSVPTRDSPLHF.

CDR3: CSAWDSLDSYNEKLFF. In nucleotides, the CDR3 is TGCAGTGCCTGGGACAGCTTGGACTCCTATAATGAAAAACTGTTTTTT. V is TRBV20-1 and J is TRBJ1-4; 7 bases are shared with TRBD1. Germline-derived CDR1 and CDR2 are DFQATT and SNEGSKA (reference sequence). This CDR3 comprises 16 residues. V was clipped by 6 bases and J by 4 bases; unmatched bases: 14.

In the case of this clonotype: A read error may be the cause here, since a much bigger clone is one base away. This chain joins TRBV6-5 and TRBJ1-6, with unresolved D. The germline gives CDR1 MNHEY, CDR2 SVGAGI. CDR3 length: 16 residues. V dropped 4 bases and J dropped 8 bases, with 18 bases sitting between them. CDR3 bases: TGTGCCAGCAGTTCTTTTATCGACGCGGGAGATTCACCCCTCCACTTT. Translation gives CASSSFIDAGDSPLHF.

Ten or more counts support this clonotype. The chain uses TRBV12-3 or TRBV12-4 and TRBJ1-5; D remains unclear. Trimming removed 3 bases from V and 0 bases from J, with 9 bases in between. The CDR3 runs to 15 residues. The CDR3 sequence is CASSFGDYSNQPQHF. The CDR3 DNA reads TGTGCCAGCAGTTTCGGAGACTATAGCAATCAGCCCCAGCATTTT.

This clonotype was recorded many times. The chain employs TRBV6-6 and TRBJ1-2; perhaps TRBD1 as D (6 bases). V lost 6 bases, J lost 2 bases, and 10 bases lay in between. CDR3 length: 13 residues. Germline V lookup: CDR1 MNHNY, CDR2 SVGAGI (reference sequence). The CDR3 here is CASRPTGNYGYTF. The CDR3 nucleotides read TGTGCCAGCAGACCTACAGGGAACTATGGCTACACCTTC.

CDR3 DNA sequence: TGCAGTGCCAGCAGCTTGGGGCTGGGGCAGGGCCCCTACGAGCAGTACTTC. Residues: CSASSLGLGQGPYEQYF. The genes are TRBV20-1 and TRBJ2-7; D may be TRBD1 (5 bases). The CDR3 is 17 amino acids. From germline, CDR1 is DFQATT and CDR2 SNEGSKA (reference sequence). V lost 6 bases, J lost 2 bases, and 26 bases lay in between.

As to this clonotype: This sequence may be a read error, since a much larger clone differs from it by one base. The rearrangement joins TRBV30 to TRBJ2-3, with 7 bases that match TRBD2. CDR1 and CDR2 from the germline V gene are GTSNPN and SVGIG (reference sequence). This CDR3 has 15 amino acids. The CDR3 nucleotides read TGTGCCTGGAGTGTAGGTCAGACTAGCATAGATACGCAGTATTTT. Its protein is CAWSVGQTSIDTQYF.

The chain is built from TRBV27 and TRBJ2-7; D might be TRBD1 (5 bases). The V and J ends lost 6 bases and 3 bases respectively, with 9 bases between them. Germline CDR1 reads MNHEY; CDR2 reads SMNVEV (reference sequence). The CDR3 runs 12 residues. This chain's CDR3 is CASRTGYYEQYF. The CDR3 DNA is TGTGCCAGCAGAACAGGATACTACGAGCAGTACTTC.

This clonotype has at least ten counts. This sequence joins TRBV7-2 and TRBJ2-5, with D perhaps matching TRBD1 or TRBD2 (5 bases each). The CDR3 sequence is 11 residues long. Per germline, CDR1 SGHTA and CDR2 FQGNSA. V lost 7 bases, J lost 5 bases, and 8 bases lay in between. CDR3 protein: CASTGAETQYF. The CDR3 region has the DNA TGTGCCAGCACCGGGGCGGAGACCCAGTACTTC.

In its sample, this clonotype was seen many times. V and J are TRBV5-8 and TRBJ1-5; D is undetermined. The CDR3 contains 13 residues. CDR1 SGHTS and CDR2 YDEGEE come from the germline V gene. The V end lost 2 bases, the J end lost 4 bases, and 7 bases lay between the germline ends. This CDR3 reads CASSFDLNQPQHF. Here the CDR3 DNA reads TGTGCCAGCAGCTTCGACCTGAATCAGCCCCAGCATTTT. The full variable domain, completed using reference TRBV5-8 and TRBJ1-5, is EAGVTQSPTHLIKTRGQQATLRCSPISGHTSVYWYQQALGLGLQFLLWYDEGEERNRGNFPPRFSGRQFPNYSSELNVNALELEDSALYLCASSFDLNQPQHFGDGTRLSIL.

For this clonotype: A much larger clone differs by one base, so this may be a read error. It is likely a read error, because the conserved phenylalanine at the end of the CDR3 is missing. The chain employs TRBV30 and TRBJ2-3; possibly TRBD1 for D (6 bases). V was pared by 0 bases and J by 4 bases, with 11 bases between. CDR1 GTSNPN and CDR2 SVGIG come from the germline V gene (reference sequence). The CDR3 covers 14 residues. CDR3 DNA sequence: TGTGCCTGGAGTGTAATGAAGGGGGCAGATACGCAGTATCTT. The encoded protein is CAWSVMKGADTQYL.

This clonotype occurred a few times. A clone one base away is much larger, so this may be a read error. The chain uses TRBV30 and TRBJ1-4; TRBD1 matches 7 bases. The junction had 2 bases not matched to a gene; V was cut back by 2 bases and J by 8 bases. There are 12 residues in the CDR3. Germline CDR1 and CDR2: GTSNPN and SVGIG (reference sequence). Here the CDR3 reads CAWSTGDEKLFF. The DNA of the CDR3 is TGTGCCTGGAGTACAGGGGACGAAAAACTGTTTTTT. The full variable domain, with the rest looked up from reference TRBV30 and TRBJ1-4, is SQTIHQWPATLVQPVGSPLSLECTVEGTSNPNLYWYRQAAGRGLQLLFYSVGIGQISSEVPQNLSASRPQDRQFILSSKKLLLSDSGFYLCAWSTGDEKLFFGSGTQLSVL.

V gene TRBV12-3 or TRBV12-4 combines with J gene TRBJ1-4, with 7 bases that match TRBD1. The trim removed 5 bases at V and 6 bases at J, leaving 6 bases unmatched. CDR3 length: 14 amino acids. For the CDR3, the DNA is TGTGCCAGCAGTCGACAGGGATCGCATGAAAAACTGTTTTTT. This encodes CASSRQGSHEKLFF.